The 31 T cell receptor beta chains given below trace back to one sample, sequenced in a study of persistence of HIV-infected CD4 T cells. Lysates of CMV-infected fibroblasts at around 9.1 ug/mL stimulated these cells. Memory cells lacking CD40L and CD69 with high CD45RO were sorted. This was the immunoSEQ version 4 assay in survey mode. The table came from immunoSEQ multiplex PCR; TCRdb's copy has only in-frame clones and leaves some out. The data contain more than 25,000 clones, around 80% of them seen just once; the ten biggest clones take up roughly 0.8%. Their antigens remain unidentified. The sequenced sample was CD4+ T cells sorted from PBMCs after roughly 18-hour stimulation, obtained from a patient who received antiretroviral therapy. The receptors derive from an adult woman with HIV who was CMV-seropositive.

This clone was seen only once. The rearrangement links TRBV5-6 to TRBJ2-1; possibly TRBD2 for D (6 bases). The CDR3 covers 15 residues. Germline CDR1 and CDR2: SGHDT and YYEEEE. The V end lost 5 bases, the J end lost 8 bases, and 20 bases lay between the germline ends. CDR3 sequence: CASRGGTEIPDEQFF. The CDR3, as DNA: TGTGCCAGCAGGGGGGGAACAGAGATCCCTGATGAGCAGTTCTTC.

In this sample, this clone turned up a few times. V gene TRBV2 combines with J gene TRBJ2-3; the match to TRBD1 covers 10 bases. The CDR3 has 16 amino acids. J lost 0 bases, V lost 5 bases, and 5 bases had no gene match. In germline, CDR1 is SNHLY, CDR2 FYNNEI. The CDR3 sequence: CASSRDRGPSTDTQYF. The CDR3 DNA reads TGTGCCAGCAGTCGGGACAGGGGACCTAGCACAGATACGCAGTATTTT.

This chain links TRBV5-1 with TRBJ1-1; 7 positions match TRBD1. The CDR3 is 14 residues long. CDR1 and CDR2 from the germline V gene are SGHRS and YFSETQ. J lost 3 bases, V lost 4 bases, and 6 bases had no gene match. CDR3 coding DNA: TGCGCCAGCAGCCTATTAACAGGGGACACTGAAGCTTTCTTT. Its protein is CASSLLTGDTEAFF. Filled out from reference TRBV5-1 and TRBJ1-1, the complete variable domain reads KAGVTQTPRYLIKTRGQQVTLSCSPISGHRSVSWYQQTPGQGLQFLFEYFSETQRNKGNFPGRFSGRQFSNSRSEMNVSTLELGDSALYLCASSLLTGDTEAFFGQGTRLTVV.

This CDR3 is CASSEARATGGYTF. In DNA form, the CDR3 reads TGTGCCAGCAGTGAAGCGCGGGCGACCGGCGGCTACACCTTC. The chain couples TRBV2 to TRBJ1-2; D is unclear. The germline V and J ends were trimmed by 0 bases and 8 bases, with 13 bases remaining between them. This CDR3 spans 14 amino acids. Looked up from germline, CDR1 is SNHLY and CDR2 is FYNNEI.

The chain links TRBV6-5 to TRBJ1-1, with D unresolved. CDR3 length: 11 amino acids. Germline V gene sequence: CDR1 MNHEY, CDR2 SVGAGI. The V and J ends lost 6 bases and 6 bases respectively, with 8 bases between them. CDR3 DNA: TGTGCCAGCAGGATATACGCTGAAGCTTTCTTT. Encoded protein: CASRIYAEAFF.

The V call is TRBV7-2, the J call TRBJ2-7, with 8 bases identical to TRBD2. This CDR3 contains 15 residues. Germline V gene sequence: CDR1 SGHTA, CDR2 FQGNSA. Trimming removed 1 base from V and 9 bases from J; junction bases left unmatched: 11. CDR3 residues: CASSLGSGGLLGQYF. The CDR3 DNA sequence: TGTGCCAGCAGCTTAGGAAGCGGGGGACTTTTAGGGCAGTACTTC.

This chain uses TRBV19 with TRBJ1-6; the D is unclear. CDR1 LNHDA and CDR2 SQIVND come from the germline V gene (reference sequence). This CDR3 contains 14 residues. V was clipped by 1 base and J by 6 bases, with 7 bases between them. CDR3 region: CASSIGEANSPLHF. As DNA, the CDR3 is TGTGCCAGTAGTATAGGAGAGGCTAATTCACCCCTCCACTTT.

This clone has a handful of counts. The chain employs TRBV5-1 and TRBJ2-2, with no clear D. The germline gives CDR1 SGHRS, CDR2 YFSETQ. V lost 3 bases and J 2 bases, leaving 8 bases between the germline ends. This CDR3 region has 14 residues. The CDR3 here is CASSSATNTGELFF. The CDR3 DNA sequence: TGCGCCAGCAGCTCCGCCACCAACACCGGGGAGCTGTTTTTT.

The count of this clone is one. The chain carries TRBV6-5 and TRBJ1-5, with 10 nucleotides matching TRBD1. V lost 4 bases to trimming and J lost 6 bases; unmatched junction nucleotides: 3. The V gene's germline CDR1 is MNHEY and CDR2 SVGAGI. The CDR3 loop spans 14 amino acids. CDR3 loop: CASSWTGGVQPQHF. For the CDR3, the DNA is TGTGCCAGCAGTTGGACAGGGGGTGTTCAGCCCCAGCATTTT.

This CDR3 is CASSQVDLGFPTDTQYF. The CDR3 DNA sequence: TGCGCCAGCAGCCAAGTTGATCTGGGGTTCCCCACAGATACGCAGTATTTT. This chain links TRBV4-1 with TRBJ2-3; no reliable D call. V was trimmed by 1 base and J by 2 bases, leaving 16 bases between them. The germline gives CDR1 MGHRA, CDR2 YSYEKL. The CDR3 length is 17 residues.

The genes are TRBV9 and TRBJ1-4; no clear D gene. V shed 4 bases and J shed 5 bases, with 12 bases lying between them. Germline CDR1 is SGDLS and CDR2 is YYNGEE. The CDR3 sequence is 14 residues long. This CDR3 is CASSLGRRNEKLFF. The CDR3 nucleotides read TGTGCCAGCAGCCTCGGACGTAGAAATGAAAAACTGTTTTTT.

The genes are TRBV15 and TRBJ1-4; weak D call: TRBD1 (5 bases). CDR1 LNHNV and CDR2 YYDKDF come from the germline V gene (reference sequence). The length of the CDR3 is 16 residues. The V end was cut by 0 bases, the J end by 4 bases, with 12 bases between. The CDR3 DNA sequence: TGTGCCACCAGCAGAGAGTACCGGGGGGGTAATGAAAAACTGTTTTTT. This codes for CATSREYRGGNEKLFF. The whole variable domain, filled in from reference TRBV15 and TRBJ1-4, reads DAMVIQNPRYQVTQFGKPVTLSCSQTLNHNVMYWYQQKSSQAPKLLFHYYDKDFNNEADTPDNFQSRRPNTSFCFLDIRSPGLGDTAMYLCATSREYRGGNEKLFFGSGTQLSVL.

J is TRBJ2-6 and V is TRBV6-5; D call uncertain. This CDR3 is 14 amino acids long. With 10 bases removed from V and 4 bases from J, the gap between germline ends came to 14 bases. CDR1 and CDR2 (germline): MNHEY, SVGAGI. In nucleotides, the CDR3 is TGTGCCACCACAAGGGCTAGGGGGGCCAACGTCCTGACTTTC. Its translation: CATTRARGANVLTF.

The rearrangement joins TRBV19 to TRBJ1-2, with D possibly TRBD1 on 5 matching bases. Germline V lookup: CDR1 LNHDA, CDR2 SQIVND (reference sequence). Trimming cost V 7 bases and J 4 bases, with 19 bases left between them. CDR3 length equals 15 residues. Written as DNA, the CDR3 is TGTGCCAGTACCGCCGCGGACAAGCCATTCTATGGCTACACCTTC. Protein product: CASTAADKPFYGYTF. Supplemented by reference TRBV19 and TRBJ1-2, the full variable domain reads DGGITQSPKYLFRKEGQNVTLSCEQNLNHDAMYWYRQDPGQGLRLIYYSQIVNDFQKGDIAEGYSVSREKKESFPLTVTSAQKNPTAFYLCASTAADKPFYGYTFGSGTRLTVV.

The chain combines TRBV9 with TRBJ1-4; D call uncertain. V lost 4 bases to trimming and J lost 0 bases, with 7 bases between them. CDR1 and CDR2 from the germline V gene are SGDLS and YYNGEE. The CDR3 extends over 14 amino acids. Here the CDR3 reads CASSLMSTNEKLFF. The DNA of the CDR3 is TGTGCCAGCAGCCTAATGTCAACTAATGAAAAACTGTTTTTT.

The chain uses TRBV5-1 and TRBJ2-7; 10 nucleotides match TRBD2. In germline, CDR1 is SGHRS, CDR2 YFSETQ. The length of the CDR3 is 16 residues. Trimming removed 0 bases from V and 6 bases from J; junction bases left unmatched: 9. CDR3 bases: TGCGCCAGCAGCTTGGTAAGCGGGGGGGCCTTAGGCGAGCAGTACTTC. It is translated as CASSLVSGGALGEQYF.

The gene calls are TRBV19 and TRBJ2-1, with no clear D. Deletions cut 5 bases from V and 6 bases from J, with 5 bases between. The CDR3 is 11 amino acids. From germline, CDR1 is LNHDA and CDR2 SQIVND (reference sequence). In nucleotides, the CDR3 is TGTGCCAGTAGTCGGGTCAATGAGCAGTTCTTC. Translated: CASSRVNEQFF.

The chain is built from TRBV10-3 and TRBJ2-6; no clear D gene. Germline CDR1 reads ENHRY; CDR2 reads SYGVKD. CDR3 length: 14 residues. V was trimmed by 6 bases and J by 1 base, leaving 7 bases between them. The CDR3 DNA sequence: TGTGCCATCAGCAGCCTTTCTGGGGCCAACGTCCTGACTTTC. Translation gives CAISSLSGANVLTF.

This chain connects TRBV10-2 to TRBJ1-4, with TRBD1 identical over 8 bases. V gave up 8 bases and J gave up 0 bases; unmatched junction bases: 5. The CDR3 consists of 15 residues. Germline CDR1 WSHSY, CDR2 SAAADI. CDR3 region: CASRAGGSTNEKLFF. CDR3 nucleotides: TGCGCCAGCCGGGCAGGGGGCTCAACTAATGAAAAACTGTTTTTT.

V and J are TRBV11-3 and TRBJ1-1, with 8 bases that match TRBD1. The CDR3 runs to 14 residues. Trimming cost V 4 bases and J 2 bases; bases outside gene matches: 3. Germline V gives CDR1 SGHNT, CDR2 YENEEA. In nucleotides, the CDR3 is TGTGCCAGCAGCTCGGGACAGGTAAACACTGAAGCTTTCTTT. This gives the protein CASSSGQVNTEAFF.

CDR3 protein: CASSAGQPNSPLHF. Here the CDR3 DNA reads TGTGCCAGCAGTGCGGGACAGCCCAATTCACCCCTCCACTTT. The V gene is TRBV6-4, the J gene TRBJ1-6, with TRBD1 identical over 7 bases. Trimming removed 4 bases from V and 7 bases from J; junction bases left unmatched: 4. The CDR3 is made up of 14 amino acids. Germline V lookup: CDR1 MRHNA, CDR2 SNTAGT.

The V gene is TRBV6-1, the J gene TRBJ1-6; 8 bases agree with TRBD1. Trimming took 5 bases from V and 9 from J; bases not matched to a gene: 6. There are 14 residues in the CDR3. Germline CDR1 MNHNS, CDR2 SASEGT. CDR3 nucleotides: TGTGCCAGCAGTCCAGGACAGGGTCTTTCACCCCTCCACTTT. It is translated as CASSPGQGLSPLHF.

The rearrangement uses TRBV3-1 (or the pseudogene TRBV3-2) and TRBJ1-4; D may be TRBD1 (5 bases). Trimming stripped 4 bases from V and 5 bases from J, with 11 bases between. The CDR3 consists of 14 residues. The germline CDR1 and CDR2 sequences are LGHDT and YNNKEL (reference sequence). The CDR3 DNA is TGTGCCAGCAGCCGACCGGGACTAAATGAAAAACTGTTTTTT. Residues: CASSRPGLNEKLFF.

The sample holds one count of this clone. V is TRBV5-8 and J is TRBJ2-1, with TRBD2 matching 10 bases. The length of the CDR3 is 18 residues. V lost 2 bases, J lost 0 bases, and 8 bases stayed unmatched. In germline, CDR1 is SGHTS, CDR2 YDEGEE. CDR3 protein: CASSFWGSGGSSYNEQFF. In DNA, the CDR3 is TGTGCCAGCAGCTTTTGGGGTAGCGGGGGGAGCTCCTACAATGAGCAGTTCTTC.

This clone turned up a few times. The chain joins TRBV10-3 to TRBJ2-2; 7 nucleotides line up with TRBD1. Germline V gene data show CDR1 as ENHRY and CDR2 as SYGVKD. The CDR3 contains 15 residues. Losses at the gene ends were 4 bases for V and 2 bases for J; bases not matched to a gene: 4. The CDR3 protein is CAISGQGPNTGELFF. The CDR3 coding sequence is TGTGCCATCAGTGGACAGGGCCCTAACACCGGGGAGCTGTTTTTT.

The chain joins TRBV20-1 to TRBJ2-2; D not certain. The CDR3 loop spans 10 amino acids. The V end was cut by 8 bases, the J end by 7 bases, with 8 bases between. Germline CDR1 reads DFQATT; CDR2 reads SNEGSKA (reference sequence). CDR3 DNA: TGCAGTCCAAGGAACGGGGAGCTGTTTTTT. Protein: CSPRNGELFF.

V and J are TRBV4-2 and TRBJ1-5; unclear D gene. The germline V and J ends were trimmed by 4 bases and 0 bases, with 13 bases remaining between them. Looked up from germline, CDR1 is LGHNA and CDR2 is YNFKEQ. The length of the CDR3 is 16 residues. The CDR3 DNA is TGTGCCAGCAGCCCAAGACTTACTTATAGCAATCAGCCCCAGCATTTT. Residues: CASSPRLTYSNQPQHF.

J is TRBJ1-6 and V is TRBV4-1; no clear D. Trimming took off 4 bases at V and 7 bases at J, with 17 bases between the two ends. This CDR3 region has 16 residues. Germline V lookup: CDR1 MGHRA, CDR2 YSYEKL. CDR3 loop: CASSRLDGMINSPLHF. CDR3 DNA: TGCGCCAGCAGCCGCTTGGATGGCATGATAAATTCACCCCTCCACTTT.

V is TRBV29-1 and J is TRBJ1-1; D is unresolved. V gave up 6 bases and J gave up 0 bases, with 14 bases separating them. This CDR3 comprises 14 residues. Germline V gene lookup returns CDR1 SQVTM and CDR2 ANQGSEA. The CDR3, as DNA: TGCAGCGTGGGTACTGGCGGACTGAACACTGAAGCTTTCTTT. The encoded protein is CSVGTGGLNTEAFF. Drawing the rest from reference TRBV29-1 and TRBJ1-1, the complete variable domain is SAVISQKPSRDICQRGTSLTIQCQVDSQVTMMFWYRQQPGQSLTLIATANQGSEATYESGFVIDKFPISRPNLTFSTLTVSNMSPEDSSIYLCSVGTGGLNTEAFFGQGTRLTVV.

V usage is TRBV6-5 and J usage is TRBJ1-3; D not certain. V was cut by 3 bases and J by 4 bases, with 10 bases left in between. CDR1 is MNHEY, CDR2 SVGAGI, per germline. CDR3 size: 14 residues. The CDR3: CASSYFGEGNTIYF. The CDR3 coding sequence is TGTGCCAGCAGTTATTTCGGCGAGGGAAACACCATATATTTT.

V gene TRBV24-1 combines with J gene TRBJ1-2, with D hard to call. Germline assignment: CDR1 KGHDR and CDR2 SFDVKD. Trimming took 3 bases from V and 8 from J, leaving 18 bases between them. The CDR3 length is 15 residues. CDR3 region: CATSDDELGWSGYTF. The CDR3 bases are TGTGCCACCAGTGATGATGAGCTTGGATGGTCGGGCTACACCTTC.